This T cell receptor beta chain was retrieved from a study of blood T cell repertoires in COVID-19. Across the whole study: From the United States, Italy and Spain came samples of acute and convalescent COVID-19. Sources were T cells, B-cell-depleted T cells, or PBMCs; the material itself was cDNA or gDNA.

V was pared by 2 bases and J by 1 base, with 14 bases between. This CDR3 is 16 amino acids long. Germline CDR1 reads SGHRS; CDR2 reads YFSETQ. Original handling: Reference gene primers were amplified, and this amplification served to estimate nucleated cell counts. Assay used: immunoSEQ multiplex PCR; TCRdb lists only in-frame clones, some missing. The V and J calls and clone size were taken over from that table, and D and trimming were inferred from the DNA. This table holds just under 90,000 clones, approximately 89% found once. The TCR comes from a man between 60 and 70 years old with acute or convalescent COVID-19. The chain combines TRBV5-1 with TRBJ2-3, with D tentatively TRBD2 (7 bases). Sequencing was performed on peripheral blood. The CDR3 DNA sequence: TGCGCCAGCAGCTTAAATACGGGGGGCGGCACAGATACGCAGTATTTT. As protein: CASSLNTGGGTDTQYF.